Listed below are T cell receptor beta chains from one sample, sequenced in a study of human T cells and chemical hapten exposure. TCRdb re-called the RACE reads with MiXCR, one entry per CDR3 protein. This sample has roughly 92,000 distinct CDR3 sequences, with around 10% found just once. Material: whole blood, obtained in connection with sensitization to the hapten diphenylcyclopropenone (DPC). The receptor source for this set is a woman aged 40 to 55 with alopecia areata. Some clones in this sample may be carry-over from other donors' samples. Both conserved end residues are part of each CDR3. Each record gives: J gene, clone size, V gene, D gene, CDR3 protein, CDR3 DNA. A D gene is named only where the DNA matches it firmly. Size values are once, few and many counts, or a class for expanded clones, and some rows have none.

j_call: TRBJ2-7; clone_size: many; v_call: TRBV10-3; d_call: TRBD2; cdr3_aa: CAISVAGGTYEQYF; cdr3_nt: TGTGCCATCTCGGTGGCGGGAGGTACCTACGAGCAGTACTTC
j_call: TRBJ2-7; clone_size: few; v_call: TRBV20-1; d_call: TRBD2; cdr3_aa: CSARALAGGSYEQYF; cdr3_nt: TGCAGTGCTAGAGCCCTAGCGGGGGGCTCCTACGAGCAGTACTTC
j_call: TRBJ2-4; clone_size: many; v_call: TRBV27; d_call: -; cdr3_aa: CASTPLGEAKNIQYF; cdr3_nt: TGTGCCAGCACCCCATTGGGGGAAGCCAAAAACATTCAGTACTTC
j_call: TRBJ2-1; clone_size: few; v_call: TRBV24-1; d_call: TRBD2; cdr3_aa: CATSGWTSGDNEQFF; cdr3_nt: TGTGCCACCAGTGGCTGGACTAGCGGGGACAATGAGCAGTTCTTC
j_call: TRBJ2-3; clone_size: -; v_call: TRBV18; d_call: -; cdr3_aa: CASSPTVPRSADTQYF; cdr3_nt: TGTGCCAGCTCACCCACGGTTCCGCGTTCCGCAGATACGCAGTATTTT
j_call: TRBJ2-1; clone_size: -; v_call: TRBV5-5; d_call: TRBD1; cdr3_aa: CASSLARPGQGVSEQFF; cdr3_nt: TGTGCCAGCAGCTTGGCAAGACCGGGACAGGGGGTGAGTGAGCAGTTCTTC
j_call: TRBJ1-1; clone_size: few; v_call: TRBV3-1; d_call: -; cdr3_aa: CASSPGSRMNTEAFF; cdr3_nt: TGTGCCAGCAGCCCAGGGTCACGAATGAACACTGAAGCTTTCTTT
j_call: TRBJ2-7; clone_size: many; v_call: TRBV6-2/TRBV6-3; d_call: TRBD1; cdr3_aa: CASRLAGTGLYEQYF; cdr3_nt: TGTGCCAGCAGACTAGCCGGGACAGGGCTCTACGAGCAGTACTTC
j_call: TRBJ1-6; clone_size: few; v_call: TRBV25-1; d_call: -; cdr3_aa: CASSPTTGLNSPLHF; cdr3_nt: TGTGCCAGCAGTCCCACCACAGGGTTGAATTCACCCCTCCACTTT
j_call: TRBJ1-3; clone_size: few; v_call: TRBV25-1; d_call: -; cdr3_aa: CASSHLGKNTIYF; cdr3_nt: TGTGCCAGCAGTCATTTGGGGAAGAACACCATATATTTT
j_call: TRBJ2-1; clone_size: many; v_call: TRBV6-2/TRBV6-3; d_call: TRBD2; cdr3_aa: CACRTSGDGGQFF; cdr3_nt: TGTGCCTGTAGGACTAGCGGGGATGGTGGGCAGTTCTTC
j_call: TRBJ1-2; clone_size: many; v_call: TRBV7-2; d_call: TRBD1; cdr3_aa: CASSQTGYYGYTF; cdr3_nt: TGTGCCAGCAGTCAGACAGGGTACTATGGCTACACCTTC
j_call: TRBJ1-1; clone_size: -; v_call: TRBV20-1; d_call: -; cdr3_aa: CSARRKDGSWMNTEAFF; cdr3_nt: TGCAGTGCTAGAAGGAAGGACGGCTCTTGGATGAACACTGAAGCTTTCTTT
j_call: TRBJ1-1; clone_size: many; v_call: TRBV18; d_call: TRBD1; cdr3_aa: CASSQETGTSEAFF; cdr3_nt: TGTGCCAGCTCCCAAGAGACAGGGACCTCCGAAGCTTTCTTT
j_call: TRBJ2-3; clone_size: -; v_call: TRBV7-9; d_call: -; cdr3_aa: CASSAPGPSTDTQYF; cdr3_nt: TGTGCCAGCAGCGCACCGGGACCCAGCACAGATACGCAGTATTTT
j_call: TRBJ1-4; clone_size: many; v_call: TRBV19; d_call: -; cdr3_aa: CASSHPEPFNEKLFF; cdr3_nt: TGTGCCAGTTCGCACCCGGAGCCCTTTAATGAAAAACTGTTTTTT
j_call: TRBJ1-6; clone_size: few; v_call: TRBV28; d_call: TRBD1; cdr3_aa: CASSLRTGGVSPLHF; cdr3_nt: TGTGCCAGCAGTCTCCGGACAGGTGGGGTTTCACCCCTCCACTTT
j_call: TRBJ1-2; clone_size: few; v_call: TRBV28; d_call: -; cdr3_aa: CASNPDGNYGYTF; cdr3_nt: TGTGCCAGCAATCCCGACGGAAACTATGGCTACACCTTC
j_call: TRBJ2-7; clone_size: -; v_call: TRBV20-1; d_call: -; cdr3_aa: CSASRAGEIEPYEQYF; cdr3_nt: TGCAGTGCTAGCAGGGCCGGTGAGATAGAACCCTACGAGCAGTACTTC
j_call: TRBJ1-1; clone_size: -; v_call: TRBV30; d_call: -; cdr3_aa: CAWVAGGRYTEAFF; cdr3_nt: TGTGCCTGGGTCGCCGGGGGTCGATACACTGAAGCTTTCTTT
j_call: TRBJ1-1; clone_size: many; v_call: TRBV7-9; d_call: TRBD1; cdr3_aa: CASSFATGGVTEAFF; cdr3_nt: TGTGCCAGCAGCTTTGCGACAGGGGGCGTCACTGAAGCTTTCTTT
j_call: TRBJ1-3; clone_size: few; v_call: TRBV29-1; d_call: TRBD1; cdr3_aa: CSVEDRSWQGEGGNTIYF; cdr3_nt: TGCAGCGTTGAAGATCGGTCGTGGCAGGGGGAAGGTGGAAACACCATATATTTT
j_call: TRBJ1-4; clone_size: -; v_call: TRBV7-9; d_call: -; cdr3_aa: CASSPFLANEKLFF; cdr3_nt: TGTGCCAGCAGCCCATTTCTGGCTAATGAAAAACTGTTTTTT
j_call: TRBJ1-1; clone_size: -; v_call: TRBV12-3/TRBV12-4; d_call: -; cdr3_aa: CASSLRQRTEAFF; cdr3_nt: TGTGCCAGCAGTTTACGACAGAGAACCGAAGCTTTCTTT
j_call: TRBJ2-1; clone_size: many; v_call: TRBV7-3; d_call: TRBD1; cdr3_aa: CASSLLGTANEQFF; cdr3_nt: TGTGCCAGCAGCCTCCTGGGGACAGCCAATGAGCAGTTCTTC
j_call: TRBJ1-1; clone_size: -; v_call: TRBV18; d_call: TRBD1; cdr3_aa: CASAPGQGWQAEAFF; cdr3_nt: TGTGCCAGCGCGCCGGGACAGGGATGGCAGGCTGAAGCTTTCTTT
j_call: TRBJ2-3; clone_size: -; v_call: TRBV18; d_call: -; cdr3_aa: CASSPPKGGSTDTQYF; cdr3_nt: TGTGCCAGCTCACCACCGAAGGGTGGTAGCACAGATACGCAGTATTTT
j_call: TRBJ2-2; clone_size: few; v_call: TRBV7-2; d_call: -; cdr3_aa: CASSLRSRTPGAGELFF; cdr3_nt: TGTGCCAGCAGCTTAAGGTCCCGGACACCTGGCGCCGGGGAGCTGTTTTTT
j_call: TRBJ2-7; clone_size: -; v_call: TRBV18; d_call: -; cdr3_aa: CASSQSGASYEQYF; cdr3_nt: TGTGCCAGCTCGCAATCCGGGGCCTCCTACGAGCAGTACTTC
j_call: TRBJ1-1; clone_size: many; v_call: TRBV27; d_call: -; cdr3_aa: CASFRGEGTEAFF; cdr3_nt: TGTGCCAGCTTCCGGGGGGAAGGTACTGAAGCTTTCTTT
j_call: TRBJ2-7; clone_size: many; v_call: TRBV4-1; d_call: TRBD2; cdr3_aa: CASSQVKLAGTGEQYF; cdr3_nt: TGCGCCAGCAGCCAAGTAAAACTAGCGGGGACGGGCGAGCAGTACTTC
j_call: TRBJ2-2; clone_size: few; v_call: TRBV18; d_call: TRBD2; cdr3_aa: CASSPPLGTSGLNTGELFF; cdr3_nt: TGTGCCAGCTCACCTCCCCTTGGGACTAGCGGATTAAACACCGGGGAGCTGTTTTTT
j_call: TRBJ2-3; clone_size: -; v_call: TRBV19; d_call: -; cdr3_aa: CASSKRGTDTQYF; cdr3_nt: TGTGCCAGTAGTAAACGGGGCACAGATACGCAGTATTTT
j_call: TRBJ1-4; clone_size: many; v_call: TRBV6-5; d_call: TRBD1; cdr3_aa: CASSYTGVENEKLFF; cdr3_nt: TGTGCCAGCAGTTACACAGGGGTCGAAAATGAAAAACTGTTTTTT
j_call: TRBJ2-1; clone_size: many; v_call: TRBV9; d_call: TRBD1; cdr3_aa: CASSVAMTGKDEQFF; cdr3_nt: TGTGCCAGCAGCGTCGCTATGACAGGGAAGGATGAGCAGTTCTTC
j_call: TRBJ2-7; clone_size: many; v_call: TRBV7-2; d_call: -; cdr3_aa: CASSLNQGPYEQYF; cdr3_nt: TGTGCCAGCAGCCTTAACCAGGGGCCATACGAGCAGTACTTC
j_call: TRBJ2-4; clone_size: many; v_call: TRBV4-3; d_call: TRBD2; cdr3_aa: CASSRGFGTSGSGINIQYF; cdr3_nt: TGCGCCAGCAGCCGAGGCTTCGGGACTAGCGGGAGTGGGATAAACATTCAGTACTTC
j_call: TRBJ2-7; clone_size: few; v_call: TRBV7-8; d_call: TRBD2; cdr3_aa: CASSTGGTYEQYF; cdr3_nt: TGTGCCAGCAGTACGGGAGGAACCTACGAGCAGTACTTC
j_call: TRBJ1-6; clone_size: -; v_call: TRBV6-2/TRBV6-3; d_call: -; cdr3_aa: CASSYGQGYNSPLHF; cdr3_nt: TGTGCCAGCAGTTATGGGCAAGGCTATAATTCACCCCTCCACTTT
j_call: TRBJ2-4; clone_size: few; v_call: TRBV7-2; d_call: -; cdr3_aa: CASSLWGSKNIQYF; cdr3_nt: TGTGCCAGCAGCTTATGGGGGTCGAAAAACATTCAGTACTTC
j_call: TRBJ1-1; clone_size: -; v_call: TRBV7-9; d_call: -; cdr3_aa: CASRAPLNAEAFF; cdr3_nt: TGTGCCAGCAGGGCCCCACTAAACGCTGAAGCTTTCTTT
j_call: TRBJ2-3; clone_size: -; v_call: TRBV7-2; d_call: -; cdr3_aa: CASSSRGAKTLTDTQYF; cdr3_nt: TGTGCCAGCAGCTCTAGGGGCGCGAAAACCCTCACAGATACGCAGTATTTT
j_call: TRBJ2-7; clone_size: many; v_call: TRBV3-1; d_call: TRBD2; cdr3_aa: CASSPGLAGRWEQYF; cdr3_nt: TGTGCCAGCAGCCCCGGACTAGCGGGACGCTGGGAGCAGTACTTC
j_call: TRBJ2-2; clone_size: few; v_call: TRBV15; d_call: TRBD2; cdr3_aa: CATSTFTSVSGELFF; cdr3_nt: TGTGCCACCAGCACCTTCACTAGCGTCTCCGGGGAGCTGTTTTTT
j_call: TRBJ1-1; clone_size: many; v_call: TRBV20-1; d_call: -; cdr3_aa: CSARSREVSPTEAFF; cdr3_nt: TGCAGTGCTAGATCCAGGGAGGTGAGTCCGACTGAAGCTTTCTTT
j_call: TRBJ2-3; clone_size: few; v_call: TRBV7-2; d_call: -; cdr3_aa: CASSLGLDGDTQYF; cdr3_nt: TGTGCCAGCAGCTTGGGGTTAGACGGCGATACGCAGTATTTT
j_call: TRBJ2-3; clone_size: -; v_call: TRBV20-1; d_call: -; cdr3_aa: CSAKGQLTDTQYF; cdr3_nt: TGCAGTGCTAAAGGACAGTTAACAGATACGCAGTATTTT
j_call: TRBJ1-5; clone_size: -; v_call: TRBV12-3/TRBV12-4; d_call: -; cdr3_aa: CASSAGSNQPQHF; cdr3_nt: TGTGCCAGCAGTGCGGGAAGCAATCAGCCCCAGCATTTT